Listed here are 15 T cell receptor beta chains from one sample, sequenced in a study of Graves' ophthalmopathy and Graves' hyperthyroidism. Amplified material comprised TCR beta CDR3 regions derived from RNA transcripts. Scientists carried out first-round RT-PCR using HTBI primers and then a second-round multiplex PCR. MiXCR, run by TCRdb on the multiplex PCR reads, gives a single entry per CDR3 protein. The data contain more than 1,000,000 distinct CDR3 sequences, 36% of them singletons. The sequenced sample was peripheral blood or thyroid tissue (not recorded which). These receptors were collected from an adult man with Graves' hyperthyroidism.

This clonotype was seen only a few times. A much larger clone lies a single base off, so this may be a read error. The V gene is TRBV10-2, the J gene TRBJ1-6; no clear D. Trimming removed 3 bases at V and 14 bases at J, with 11 bases between. The length of the CDR3 is 12 residues. CDR1 is WSHSY, CDR2 SAAADI, per germline. The CDR3 DNA sequence: TGCGCCAGCAGTGAAAGGAGCAGGACCCTCCACTTT. Translating it yields CASSERSRTLHF.

With regard to this clonotype: One base away lies a much larger clone, so this may be a sequencing read error. V usage is TRBV24-1 and J usage is TRBJ2-2, with 10 nucleotides matching TRBD1. Germline V CDR1 and CDR2: KGHDR, SFDVKD. This CDR3 comprises 16 residues. The CDR3 nucleotides are TGTGCCACCAGTGACCCCTGGGACAGGGGAACCGGGGAGGTGTTTTTT. Protein sequence: CATSDPWDRGTGEVFF.

The chain uses TRBV7-2 and TRBJ2-7; 11 positions agree with TRBD2. There are 15 residues in the CDR3. From germline, CDR1 is SGHTA and CDR2 FQGNSA. The trim removed 1 base at V and 6 bases at J, leaving 5 bases unmatched. The CDR3 nucleotides read TGTGCCAGCAGCTTAGGGAATAGCGGGGGGGCCGAGCAGTACTTC. It is translated as CASSLGNSGGAEQYF.

This clonotype appeared many times. V and J are TRBV10-3 and TRBJ2-7, with 7 bases aligning to TRBD1. V was clipped by 0 bases and J by 6 bases; unmatched bases: 8. This CDR3 has 15 amino acids. CDR1 and CDR2 (germline): ENHRY, SYGVKD. The CDR3 loop is CAISESKTGLVEQYF. Here the CDR3 DNA reads TGTGCCATCAGTGAGTCTAAGACAGGGTTGGTCGAGCAGTACTTC.

The gene calls are TRBV10-2 and TRBJ2-7, with 11 bases lining up with TRBD2. With 6 bases clipped from V and 2 bases from J, the junction kept 6 bases outside the gene matches. Per the germline V gene, CDR1 is WSHSY and CDR2 is SAAADI. The CDR3 covers 15 residues. CDR3 coding DNA: TGCGCCAGCAGCGTGGGACTAGCGGAGACCTACGAGCAGTACTTC. It encodes CASSVGLAETYEQYF.

This clonotype showed up many times. This chain links TRBV29-1 with TRBJ2-7; either TRBD1 or TRBD2 may supply D (5 bases each). Germline CDR1 SQVTM, CDR2 ANQGSEA. V lost 5 bases and J 0 bases, leaving 14 bases between the germline ends. The CDR3 spans 14 residues. CDR3 in amino acids: CSVFEGKSSYEQYF. The CDR3 nucleotides are TGCAGCGTTTTCGAGGGGAAGAGCTCCTACGAGCAGTACTTC.

This clonotype was picked up a small number of times. The J gene is TRBJ1-6, the V gene TRBV19, with D tentatively TRBD1 (5 bases). The V and J ends lost 7 bases and 8 bases respectively, with 27 bases between them. The germline V gene encodes CDR1 LNHDA and CDR2 SQIVND (reference sequence). CDR3 size: 18 residues. The CDR3 DNA reads as TGTGCCAGTATTTCTAGGCAGGGCCACTCCAATGGAGATTCACCCCTCCACTTT. Amino acid sequence: CASISRQGHSNGDSPLHF.

Concerning this clonotype itself: At one end the junction does not follow the germline gene, possibly because of a read error. This rearrangement joins TRBV7-2 to TRBJ1-5; tentatively, D is TRBD1 (5 bases). Germline V CDR1 and CDR2: SGHTA, FQGNSA. The CDR3 runs to 15 residues. The CDR3 region has the DNA TGTGCCAGCAGCTTGACTAGGGGACGCAATCAGCTCCAGCATTTT. Encoded protein: CASSLTRGRNQLQHF.

The chain employs TRBV20-1 and TRBJ2-5, with 7 bases fitting TRBD1. This CDR3 is 13 amino acids long. CDR1 is DFQATT, CDR2 SNEGSKA, per germline (reference sequence). Germline trimming cut 2 bases from V and 3 bases from J; bases unmatched to any gene: 3. The chain's CDR3 is CSARKTGKETQYF. As DNA, the CDR3 is TGCAGTGCTAGAAAGACAGGGAAAGAGACCCAGTACTTC.

The V and J genes are TRBV6-1 and TRBJ1-2; D possibly corresponds to TRBD1 (5 bases). Trimming took 1 base from V and 7 from J, leaving 16 bases between them. Germline V lookup: CDR1 MNHNS, CDR2 SASEGT. The CDR3 totals 15 residues. CDR3 protein: CASSEEVPRVRGYTF. CDR3 bases: TGTGCCAGCAGTGAAGAAGTTCCCAGGGTACGTGGCTACACCTTC.

Concerning this clonotype itself: With a much larger clone just one base away, this may be a read error. The J gene is TRBJ1-2, the V gene TRBV6-5, with D hard to call. This CDR3 comprises 15 residues. In germline, CDR1 is MNHEY, CDR2 SVGAGI. Trimming removed 5 bases at V and 12 bases at J, with 25 bases between. The CDR3 loop is CASSDDGSPAMRNTF. The CDR3 DNA reads TGTGCCAGCAGTGACGACGGATCGCCTGCTATGAGGAACACCTTC.

The rearrangement uses TRBV5-6 and TRBJ2-5, with a tentative D call TRBD2 (6 bases). The V gene's germline CDR1 is SGHDT and CDR2 YYEEEE. Trimming pared 4 bases from V and 0 bases from J, leaving 19 bases between. This CDR3 has 17 residues. DNA of the CDR3: TGTGCCAGCAGCCCCGGACTACAAGAAGTGTACCAAGAGACCCAGTACTTC. Protein product: CASSPGLQEVYQETQYF.

The chain has TRBV7-2 and TRBJ2-3; 7 bases map to TRBD1. CDR1 SGHTA and CDR2 FQGNSA come from the germline V gene. The V and J ends lost 1 base and 6 bases, in that order; junction bases with no gene match: 7. The CDR3 runs 15 residues. The CDR3 spells CASSLENRGSDTQYF. The CDR3 nucleotides read TGTGCCAGCAGCTTAGAGAACAGGGGATCCGATACGCAGTATTTT.

This clonotype was seen ten or more times. This sequence joins TRBV10-2 and TRBJ2-5; the match to TRBD2 covers 11 bases. V lost 8 bases to trimming and J lost 2 bases; unmatched junction nucleotides: 4. The germline CDR1 and CDR2 sequences are WSHSY and SAAADI. The CDR3 consists of 14 residues. The CDR3 DNA is TGCGCCAGCGGGACTAGCGGTGTACAAGAGACCCAGTACTTC. Encoded protein: CASGTSGVQETQYF.

V is TRBV7-8 and J is TRBJ1-5; 7 nucleotides line up with TRBD1. CDR1 and CDR2 (germline): SGHVS, FQNEAQ. The CDR3 extends over 17 amino acids. V shed 5 bases and J 3 bases; nucleotides not matched to a gene: 13. The CDR3 DNA is TGTGCCAGCAGCCAAGATTCTAGGGGGCGAGTCAATCAGCCCCAGCATTTT. Translation: CASSQDSRGRVNQPQHF.